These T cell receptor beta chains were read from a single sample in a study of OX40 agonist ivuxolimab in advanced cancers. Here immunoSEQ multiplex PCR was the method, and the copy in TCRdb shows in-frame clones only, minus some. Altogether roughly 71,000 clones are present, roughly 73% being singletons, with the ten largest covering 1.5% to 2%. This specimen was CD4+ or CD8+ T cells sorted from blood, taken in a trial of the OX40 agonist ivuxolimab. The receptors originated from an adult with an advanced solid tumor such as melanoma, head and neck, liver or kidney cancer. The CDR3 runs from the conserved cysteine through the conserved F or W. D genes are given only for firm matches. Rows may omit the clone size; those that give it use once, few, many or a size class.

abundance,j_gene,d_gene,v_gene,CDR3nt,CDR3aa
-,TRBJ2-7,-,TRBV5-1,TGCGCCAGCAGCTTGGGTCCCACACAAACCCTGATCTACGAGCAGTACTTC,CASSLGPTQTLIYEQYF
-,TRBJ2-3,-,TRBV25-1,TGTGCCAGCAGCCAAGGGTGGGGGGTAACAGATACGCAGTATTTT,CASSQGWGVTDTQYF
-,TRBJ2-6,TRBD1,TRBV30,TGTGGGATGACAGGGGGGGGCTCTGGGGCCAACGTCCTGACTTTC,CGMTGGGSGANVLTF
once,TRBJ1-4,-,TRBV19,TGTGCCAGTAGTATCTCGGGAAGATGGGAAAAACTGTTTTTT,CASSISGRWEKLFF
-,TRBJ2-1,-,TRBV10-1,TGCGCCAGCAGTGAGGTTCATTCGTCCTACAATGAGCAGTTCTTC,CASSEVHSSYNEQFF
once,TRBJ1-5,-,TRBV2,TGTGCCAGCAGTCGGTCGTATACAGATAATCAGCCCCAGCATTTT,CASSRSYTDNQPQHF
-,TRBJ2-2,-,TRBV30,TGTGCCTGGAGTCGGTTAGGCACCGGGGAGCTGTTTTTT,CAWSRLGTGELFF
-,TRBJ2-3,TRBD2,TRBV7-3,TGTGCCAGCAGCTCCCCTTCTAGCGGGGAGGCAGATACGCAGTATTTT,CASSSPSSGEADTQYF
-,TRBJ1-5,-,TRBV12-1,TGTGCCAGCAGCTTTGTAGTGACAGGGTTAAATCAGCCCCAGCATTTT,CASSFVVTGLNQPQHF
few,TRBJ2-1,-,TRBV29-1,TGCAGCGTTCAACGAAGGGCGGGAATAAGCTCCTACAATGAGCAGTTCTTC,CSVQRRAGISSYNEQFF
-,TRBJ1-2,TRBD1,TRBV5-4,TGTGCCAGCAGCCCGCTGACAGGGACCTATGGCTACACCTTC,CASSPLTGTYGYTF
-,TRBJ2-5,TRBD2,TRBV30,TGTGCCTGGAGTGTAGGCGGGAGAGAAGAGACCCAGTACTTC,CAWSVGGREETQYF
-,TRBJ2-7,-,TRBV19,TGTGCCAGATCCTACGAGCAGTACTTC,CARSYEQYF
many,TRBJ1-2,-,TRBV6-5,TGTGCCGCGGGAGGTCTTGCCAACTATGGCTACACCTTC,CAAGGLANYGYTF
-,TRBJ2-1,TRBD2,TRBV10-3,TGTGCCATCAGGGCCGGGACTAGCGGTAACAATGAGCAGTTCTTC,CAIRAGTSGNNEQFF
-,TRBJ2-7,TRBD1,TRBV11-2,TGTGCCAGCAGCTTAGTCGGGACAGGGAGGAACGAGCAGTACTTC,CASSLVGTGRNEQYF
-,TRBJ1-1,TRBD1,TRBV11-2,TGTGCCAGCAGCTTTCTAGACAGGGGCCACACTGAAGCTTTCTTT,CASSFLDRGHTEAFF
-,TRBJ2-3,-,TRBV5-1,TGCGCCAGCAGCATACGGGCACCTAGCACAGATACGCAGTATTTT,CASSIRAPSTDTQYF
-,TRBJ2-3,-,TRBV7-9,TGTGCCAGCGCCTGGGCTAGCACAGATACGCAGTATTTT,CASAWASTDTQYF
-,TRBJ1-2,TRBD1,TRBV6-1,TGTGCCAGCAGTAAAGGACAGGATAGTGACTATGGCTACACCTTC,CASSKGQDSDYGYTF
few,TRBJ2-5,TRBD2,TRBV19,TGTGCCAGTAGGGGGACTAGCGCGGGAGTCGTCGGGACCCAGTACTTC,CASRGTSAGVVGTQYF
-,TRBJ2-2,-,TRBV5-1,TGCGCCAGCAGACAGTCGAACACCGGGGAGCTGTTTTTT,CASRQSNTGELFF
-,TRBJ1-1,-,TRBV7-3,TGTGCCAGCAGCTTAGATCGTCCCGGGGCATGGGACACTGAAGCTTTCTTT,CASSLDRPGAWDTEAFF
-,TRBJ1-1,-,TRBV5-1,TGCGCCAGCAGCTTGGAGGCAGGCCTGAACACTGAAGCTTTCTTT,CASSLEAGLNTEAFF
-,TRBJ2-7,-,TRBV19,TGTGCCAGTAGGTCCTCTGGCAGGGGCGTATACGGGTCCTACGAGCAGTACTTC,CASRSSGRGVYGSYEQYF
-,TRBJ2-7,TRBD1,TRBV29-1,TGCAGCGTTGGCCCCGGGACAGGCGCCTACGAGCAGTACTTC,CSVGPGTGAYEQYF
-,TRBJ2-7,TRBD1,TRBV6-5,TGTGCCAGCAGTTACAACCGGGACAGGACCTACGAGCAGTACTTC,CASSYNRDRTYEQYF
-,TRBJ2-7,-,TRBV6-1,TGTGCCAGCAGACCTTACTTCTACGAGCAGTACTTC,CASRPYFYEQYF
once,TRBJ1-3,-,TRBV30,TGTGCCTGGACCCAACCCGGGGCGAACTCTGGAAACACCATATATTTT,CAWTQPGANSGNTIYF
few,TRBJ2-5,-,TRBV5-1,TGCGCCAGCAGCTTCGGGGAGGTGGAGACCCAGTACTTC,CASSFGEVETQYF
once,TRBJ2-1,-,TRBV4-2,TGTGCCAGCAGCCAAGATCGCCTAGCGCTACAGTATGAGCAGTTCTTC,CASSQDRLALQYEQFF
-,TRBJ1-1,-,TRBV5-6,TGTGCCAGCAGCTTGGATGCGGGGAACACTGAAGCTTTCTTT,CASSLDAGNTEAFF
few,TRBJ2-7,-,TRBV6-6,TGTGCCAGCAGTTTGACAGGCTACTACGAGCAGTACTTC,CASSLTGYYEQYF
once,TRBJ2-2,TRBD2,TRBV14,TGTGCCAGCAGCCAAGATGGGTGGACTAGCGGGAGAGTGAACACCGGGGAGCTGTTTTTT,CASSQDGWTSGRVNTGELFF
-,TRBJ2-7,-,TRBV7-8,TGTGCCAGCAGCTTAGCGCGGGGAACAGAGACCTACGAGCAGTACTTC,CASSLARGTETYEQYF
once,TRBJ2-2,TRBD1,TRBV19,TGTGCCAGTAGTGATTCGGGACAGGACTTCGCGAACACCGGGGAGCTGTTTTTT,CASSDSGQDFANTGELFF
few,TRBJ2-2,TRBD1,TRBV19,TGTGCCAGTAGTATAGATGGCCAGTCCGGGACAGGGGGATCCGGGGAGCTGTTTTTT,CASSIDGQSGTGGSGELFF
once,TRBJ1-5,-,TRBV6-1,TGTGCCAGCAGTGGTCCCGGGAATAGCAATCAGCCCCAGCATTTT,CASSGPGNSNQPQHF
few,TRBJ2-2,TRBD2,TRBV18,TGTGCCAGCTCCCGTCCGGGACTATATTCCGGGGAGCTGTTTTTT,CASSRPGLYSGELFF
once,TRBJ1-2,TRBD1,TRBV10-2,TGCGCCAGCAGTGAGTCCCAAGGGGGCGACTATGGCTACACCTTC,CASSESQGGDYGYTF
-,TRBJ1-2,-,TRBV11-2,TGTGCCAGCAGCCCCTGGACAGCTAACTATGGCTACACCTTC,CASSPWTANYGYTF
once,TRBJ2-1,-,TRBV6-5,TGTGCCAGCAGTTACCGATCCGGGGGCCGCTACAATGAGCAGTTCTTC,CASSYRSGGRYNEQFF
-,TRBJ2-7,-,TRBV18,TGTGCCAGCTCACCACCTGAGGGCGAGCAGTACTTC,CASSPPEGEQYF
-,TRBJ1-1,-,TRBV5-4,TGTGCCAGCAGCTTGGGAGGGGCAGGGGATGCGGCTTTCTTT,CASSLGGAGDAAFF
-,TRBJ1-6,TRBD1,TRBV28,TGTGCCAGCAGTTTCCGGGACAGGGGTGTTTCACCCCTCCACTTT,CASSFRDRGVSPLHF
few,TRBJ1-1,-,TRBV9,TGTGCCAGCAGCGTAGCGGTGAACACTGAAGCTTTCTTT,CASSVAVNTEAFF